These 13 T cell receptor beta chains originate from one sample sequenced in a study of identical twins. TCRdb independently ran MiXCR on the 5' RACE reads; one entry per CDR3 protein. The sample carries about 200,000 distinct CDR3 sequences, roughly 9.4% recorded once. Specimen: memory (CD45RO+) T cells sorted from blood. The receptors shown here come from a young woman in good health.

Ten or more counts support this clonotype. The chain recombines TRBV10-2 with TRBJ2-5; D unclear. Deletions cut 2 bases from V and 3 bases from J, with 7 bases between. Germline lookup yields CDR1 WSHSY and CDR2 SAAADI. The CDR3 is made up of 13 amino acids. The CDR3 coding sequence is TGCGCCAGCAGTGAGGCAGTCGAAGAGACCCAGTACTTC. Translating it yields CASSEAVEETQYF.

J is TRBJ2-1 and V is TRBV12-3 or TRBV12-4; 12 bases are shared with TRBD2. J lost 7 bases, V lost 6 bases, and 7 bases had no gene match. The CDR3 consists of 15 residues. CDR3 region: CASSLRTSGENEQFF. The CDR3 coding sequence is TGTGCCAGCAGCCTACGGACTAGCGGGGAGAATGAGCAGTTCTTC.

The rearrangement links TRBV3-1 to TRBJ2-1; no firm D call. The germline gives CDR1 LGHDT, CDR2 YNNKEL (reference sequence). V shed 2 bases and J shed 13 bases, with 12 bases lying between them. CDR3 length equals 12 residues. The CDR3 loop reads CASSQPPAPQFF. The CDR3 bases are TGTGCCAGCAGCCAACCCCCAGCTCCCCAGTTCTTC.

This clonotype occurred a few times. The rearrangement joins TRBV6-5 to TRBJ1-4; D is possibly TRBD1 (5 bases). V gave up 4 bases and J gave up 5 bases, with 11 bases separating them. Per the germline V gene, CDR1 is MNHEY and CDR2 is SVGAGI. This CDR3 contains 14 residues. CDR3 nucleotides: TGTGCCAGCAGTTGGGACTGGGGAAATGAAAAACTGTTTTTT. Translation gives CASSWDWGNEKLFF.

At least ten counts were recorded for this clonotype. The rearrangement joins TRBV25-1 to TRBJ2-3, with D maybe TRBD2 (5 bases). The germline V gene has CDR1 MGHDK and CDR2 SYGVNS. The CDR3 sequence is 14 residues long. Trimming cost V 5 bases and J 5 bases, with 14 bases left between them. The CDR3 DNA follows: TGTGCCAGCAGTCCGGGGTCTACAAGAGATACGCAGTATTTT. This codes for CASSPGSTRDTQYF.

Within the sample, this clonotype is large. The chain combines TRBV20-1 with TRBJ1-1; D gene unclear. The V end was cut by 0 bases, the J end by 3 bases, with 11 bases between. This CDR3 is built from 14 residues. CDR1 DFQATT and CDR2 SNEGSKA come from the germline V gene (reference sequence). Here the CDR3 reads CSARDPGRHTEAFF. In DNA form, the CDR3 reads TGCAGTGCTAGAGATCCCGGAAGGCACACTGAAGCTTTCTTT.

This clonotype was found a few times. The chain uses TRBV25-1 and TRBJ2-7, with TRBD1 as a possible D gene (6 bases). The length of the CDR3 is 12 residues. The germline V and J ends were trimmed by 4 bases and 7 bases, with 11 bases remaining between them. CDR1 and CDR2 from the germline V gene are MGHDK and SYGVNS. The CDR3 is CASSGTGSEQYF. Written as DNA, the CDR3 is TGTGCCAGCAGTGGCACAGGGAGTGAGCAGTACTTC.

This clonotype was seen a handful of times. The V call is TRBV6-1, the J call TRBJ2-2, with D possibly matching TRBD2 (6 bases). This CDR3 has 16 amino acids. Germline values: CDR1 MNHNS, CDR2 SASEGT. The ends were cut back, 6 bases at V and 0 bases at J, with 14 bases in the middle. The CDR3 is CASRVYASANTGELFF. CDR3 in DNA: TGTGCCAGCAGGGTTTACGCTAGCGCGAACACCGGGGAGCTGTTTTTT.

This clonotype was seen many times. The J gene is TRBJ1-3, the V gene TRBV20-1, with D maybe TRBD1 (6 bases). V was shortened by 6 bases and J by 0 bases, with 12 bases between the two germline ends. Per germline, CDR1 DFQATT and CDR2 SNEGSKA (reference sequence). This CDR3 has 14 amino acids. CDR3 in amino acids: CSAGDRSSGNTIYF. In DNA form, the CDR3 reads TGCAGTGCGGGAGACAGGAGCTCTGGAAACACCATATATTTT.

The chain uses TRBV19 and TRBJ2-2, with D tentatively TRBD1 (5 bases). CDR3 length: 15 residues. The germline CDR1 and CDR2 sequences are LNHDA and SQIVND (reference sequence). V was cut by 4 bases and J by 4 bases, with 13 bases left in between. CDR3 residues: CASSTISGATGELFF. CDR3 DNA: TGTGCCAGTAGTACCATCAGTGGGGCCACCGGGGAGCTGTTTTTT.

This sequence joins TRBV5-1 and TRBJ2-5; 7 nucleotides agree with TRBD2. The V segment lost 6 bases and the J segment 7 bases; nucleotides outside the gene matches: 12. The CDR3 extends over 14 amino acids. Germline CDR1 reads SGHRS; CDR2 reads YFSETQ. CDR3 protein: CASTPGGGLGTQYF. The CDR3 DNA follows: TGCGCCAGCACTCCCGGGGGAGGACTAGGGACCCAGTACTTC.

V and J are TRBV7-2 and TRBJ2-7; 7 nucleotides align to TRBD1. Germline V gene sequence: CDR1 SGHTA, CDR2 FQGNSA. CDR3 length equals 13 residues. Trimming cost V 5 bases and J 2 bases; bases outside gene matches: 3. CDR3 sequence (DNA): TGTGCCAGCAGCAAGGGACAGCCCTACGAGCAGTACTTC. Its translation is CASSKGQPYEQYF.

This chain connects TRBV29-1 to TRBJ2-1, with TRBD2 as a possible D gene (6 bases). The V gene lost 6 bases and the J gene lost 0 bases, with 15 bases spanning the gap. Germline CDR1 and CDR2: SQVTM and ANQGSEA. This CDR3 has 15 amino acids. CDR3 nucleotide sequence: TGCAGCGTGCCGACTAGTAGTATCTCCTACAATGAGCAGTTCTTC. Protein: CSVPTSSISYNEQFF.